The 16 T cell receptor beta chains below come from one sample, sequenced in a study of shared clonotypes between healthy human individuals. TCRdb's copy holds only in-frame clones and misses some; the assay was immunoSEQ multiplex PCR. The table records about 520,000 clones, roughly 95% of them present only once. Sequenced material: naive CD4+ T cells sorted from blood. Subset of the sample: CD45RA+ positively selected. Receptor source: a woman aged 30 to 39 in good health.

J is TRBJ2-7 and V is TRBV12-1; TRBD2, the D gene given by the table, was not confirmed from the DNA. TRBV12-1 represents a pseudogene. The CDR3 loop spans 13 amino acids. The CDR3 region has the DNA TGTGCCAGCAGCTTTTTGGCTAGCTACGAGCAGTACTTC. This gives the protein CASSFLASYEQYF.

This CDR3 reads CASSEQAVSTEAFF. DNA for the CDR3: TGTGCCAGCAGTGAACAGGCCGTGAGCACTGAAGCTTTCTTT. The rearrangement links TRBV6-4 to TRBJ1-1; D might be TRBD1 (5 bases). V was cut by 3 bases and J by 4 bases, with 12 bases left in between. CDR1 MRHNA and CDR2 SNTAGT come from the germline V gene. This CDR3 region has 14 residues.

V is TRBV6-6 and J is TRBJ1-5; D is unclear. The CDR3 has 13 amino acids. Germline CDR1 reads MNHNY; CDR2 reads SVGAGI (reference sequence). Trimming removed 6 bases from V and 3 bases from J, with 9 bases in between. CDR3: CASSHGFNQPQHF. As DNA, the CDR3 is TGTGCCAGCAGCCACGGGTTCAATCAGCCCCAGCATTTT.

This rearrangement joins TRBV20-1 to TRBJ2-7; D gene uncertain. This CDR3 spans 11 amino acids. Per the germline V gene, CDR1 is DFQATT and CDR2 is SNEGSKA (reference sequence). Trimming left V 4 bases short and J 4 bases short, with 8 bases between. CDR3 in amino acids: CSAMPDYEQYF. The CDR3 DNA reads TGCAGTGCTATGCCGGATTACGAGCAGTACTTC.

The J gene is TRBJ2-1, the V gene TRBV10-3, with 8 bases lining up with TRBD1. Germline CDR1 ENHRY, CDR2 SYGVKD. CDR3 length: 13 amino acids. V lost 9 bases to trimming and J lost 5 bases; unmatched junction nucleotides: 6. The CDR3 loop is CAMGPDRDNEQFF. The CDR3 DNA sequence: TGTGCCATGGGACCGGACAGGGACAATGAGCAGTTCTTC.

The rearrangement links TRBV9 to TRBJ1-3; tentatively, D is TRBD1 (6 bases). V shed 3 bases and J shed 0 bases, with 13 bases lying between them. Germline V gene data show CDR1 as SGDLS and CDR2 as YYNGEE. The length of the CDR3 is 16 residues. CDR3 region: CASSATGPSSGNTIYF. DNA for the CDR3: TGTGCCAGCAGCGCCACAGGGCCTAGCTCTGGAAACACCATATATTTT.

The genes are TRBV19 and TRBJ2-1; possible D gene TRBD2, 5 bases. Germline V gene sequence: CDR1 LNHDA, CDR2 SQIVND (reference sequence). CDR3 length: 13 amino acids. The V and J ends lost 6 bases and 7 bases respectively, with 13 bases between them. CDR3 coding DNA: TGTGCCAGTAGAAGGTCGGGAATGAATGAGCAGTTCTTC. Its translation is CASRRSGMNEQFF.

In DNA, the CDR3 is TGTGCCACCAGCAGGCCGGGAGCCGGCGGGGAAAAACTGTTTTTT. Its protein is CATSRPGAGGEKLFF. The chain links TRBV15 to TRBJ1-4; no clear D gene. This CDR3 comprises 15 residues. Trimming shortened V by 3 bases and J by 8 bases, and 16 bases separated the two germline ends. Looked up from germline, CDR1 is LNHNV and CDR2 is YYDKDF (reference sequence).

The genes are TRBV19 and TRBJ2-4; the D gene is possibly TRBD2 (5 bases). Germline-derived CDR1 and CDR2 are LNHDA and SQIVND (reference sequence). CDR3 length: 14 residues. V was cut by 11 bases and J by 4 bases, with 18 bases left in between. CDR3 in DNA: TGTGCCTCCTGTGCTCGGGATTCAAAAAACATTCAGTACTTC. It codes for CASCARDSKNIQYF.

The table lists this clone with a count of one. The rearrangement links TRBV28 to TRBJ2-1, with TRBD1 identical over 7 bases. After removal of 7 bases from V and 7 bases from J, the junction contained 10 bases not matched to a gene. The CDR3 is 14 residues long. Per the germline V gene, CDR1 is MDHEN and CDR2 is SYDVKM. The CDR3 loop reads CASTKGGLFNEQFF. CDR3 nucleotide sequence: TGTGCCAGCACAAAAGGGGGCTTGTTTAATGAGCAGTTCTTC. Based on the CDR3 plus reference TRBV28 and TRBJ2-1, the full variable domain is DVKVTQSSRYLVKRTGEKVFLECVQDMDHENMFWYRQDPGLGLRLIYFSYDVKMKEKGDIPEGYSVSREKKERFSLILESASTNQTSMYLCASTKGGLFNEQFFGPGTRLTVL.

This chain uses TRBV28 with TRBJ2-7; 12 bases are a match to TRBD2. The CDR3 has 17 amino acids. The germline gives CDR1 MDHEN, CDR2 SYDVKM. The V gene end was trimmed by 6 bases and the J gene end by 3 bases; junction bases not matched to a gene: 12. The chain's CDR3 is CASSSQGRLAGVYEQYF. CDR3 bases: TGTGCCAGCAGCAGTCAGGGCCGACTAGCGGGAGTCTACGAGCAGTACTTC.

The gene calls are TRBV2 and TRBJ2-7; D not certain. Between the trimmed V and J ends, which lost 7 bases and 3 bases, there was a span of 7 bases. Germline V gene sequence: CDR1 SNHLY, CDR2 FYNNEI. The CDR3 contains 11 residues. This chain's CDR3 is CASIRSYEQYF. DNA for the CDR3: TGTGCCAGCATCCGAAGCTACGAGCAGTACTTC.

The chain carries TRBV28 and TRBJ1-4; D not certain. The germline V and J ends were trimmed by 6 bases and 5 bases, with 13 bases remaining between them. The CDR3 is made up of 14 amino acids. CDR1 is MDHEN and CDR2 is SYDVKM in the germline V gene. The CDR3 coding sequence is TGTGCCAGCAGGTATACAGAATACAATGAAAAACTGTTTTTT. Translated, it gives CASRYTEYNEKLFF.

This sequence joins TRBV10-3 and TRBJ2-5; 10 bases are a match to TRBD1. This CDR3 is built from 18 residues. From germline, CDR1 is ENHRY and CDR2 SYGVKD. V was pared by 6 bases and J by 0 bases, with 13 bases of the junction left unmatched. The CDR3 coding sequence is TGTGCCATCAGCAGGGGGGTGAGGGGACAGGGGTACCAAGAGACCCAGTACTTC. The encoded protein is CAISRGVRGQGYQETQYF.

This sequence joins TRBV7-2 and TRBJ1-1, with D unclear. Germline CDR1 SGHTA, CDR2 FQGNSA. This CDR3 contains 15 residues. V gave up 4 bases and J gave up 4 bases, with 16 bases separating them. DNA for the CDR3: TGTGCCAGCAGCTCCACTCCGGCTCGGGGCACTGAAGCTTTCTTT. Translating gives CASSSTPARGTEAFF. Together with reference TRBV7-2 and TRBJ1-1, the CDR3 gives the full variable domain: GAGVSQSPSNKVTEKGKDVELRCDPISGHTALYWYRQSLGQGLEFLIYFQGNSAPDKSGLPSDRFSAERTGGSVSTLTIQRTQQEDSAVYLCASSSTPARGTEAFFGQGTRLTVV.

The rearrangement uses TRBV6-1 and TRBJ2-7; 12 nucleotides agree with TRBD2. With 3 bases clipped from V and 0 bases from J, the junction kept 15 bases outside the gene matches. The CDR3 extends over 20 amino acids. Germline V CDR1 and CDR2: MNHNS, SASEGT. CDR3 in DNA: TGTGCCAGCAGTGATCCCGGGACTAGCGGGCCCAGCGGGAACTCCTACGAGCAGTACTTC. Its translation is CASSDPGTSGPSGNSYEQYF.